The 23 T cell receptor beta chains given below trace back to one sample, sequenced in a study of T cell clonality in common variable immunodeficiency (dated by TCRdb to about 2015). Libraries were constructed by the immunoSEQ multiplex PCR assay. TCRdb obtained this table from immuneACCESS and retained in-frame rearrangements with V and J assigned. These tables miss some clones; where compared with another copy, unresolved V genes account for less than half of the shortfall, and the remainder is unexplained. For this sample the table reports tens of thousands of clones, with no clone seen just once. Clones ranked in the top ten supply over 1.3% of the sample. Sequences were obtained from peripheral blood mononuclear cells. The origin of the receptors is a person between 18 and 75 years old in good health.

This clone was detected many times. The read is 3 residues too short to cover the CDR3 end, so that end is filled in from the germline J gene. This rearrangement joins TRBV20-1 to TRBJ2-2; no definite D call. This CDR3 spans 12 amino acids. The V gene lost 2 bases and the J gene lost 4 bases, with 5 bases spanning the gap. Per the germline V gene, CDR1 is DFQATT and CDR2 is SNEGSKA (reference sequence). The CDR3 is CSARLLTGELFF. The CDR3 DNA, read in part, is TGCAGTGCTAGACTCCTCACCGGGGAG.

This clone was counted ten times or more. The read terminates 3 residues ahead of where the CDR3 ends, so the germline J gene completes it. The chain recombines TRBV5-1 with TRBJ2-6; 7 bases line up with TRBD1. The junction had 10 bases not matched to a gene; V was cut back by 7 bases and J by 3 bases. The CDR3 spans 16 residues. Per the germline V gene, CDR1 is SGHRS and CDR2 is YFSETQ. This chain's CDR3 is CASQRQGDSGANVLTF. CDR3 DNA, as far as it was read: TGCGCCAGCCAAAGACAGGGAGACAGTGGGGCCAACGTC.

This clone was observed at least ten times. The read ends 3 residues early relative to the CDR3; the germline J gene fills the gap. V and J are TRBV30 and TRBJ1-3; maybe TRBD1 (5 bases). V lost 3 bases, J lost 3 bases, and 15 bases lay in between. The CDR3 is 15 amino acids. Germline assignment: CDR1 GTSNPN and CDR2 SVGIG (reference sequence). Incomplete CDR3 DNA: TGTGCCTGGAGCCCGCCGGGGGGAGTTGGAAACACC. The encoded protein is CAWSPPGGVGNT. The full-length CDR3 reads as CAWSPPGGVGNTIYF. Looking up the rest from reference TRBV30 and TRBJ1-3 gives the full variable domain: SQTIHQWPATLVQPVGSPLSLECTVEGTSNPNLYWYRQAAGRGLQLLFYSVGIGQISSEVPQNLSASRPQDRQFILSSKKLLLSDSGFYLCAWSPPGGVGNTIYFGEGSWLTVV.

This clone was seen repeatedly, ten times or more. The read comes to an end 3 residues before the CDR3 does, leaving the germline J gene to fill in the end. This chain connects TRBV28 to TRBJ2-1, with 13 bases matching TRBD2. The germline V gene has CDR1 MDHEN and CDR2 SYDVKM. The V and J ends lost 6 bases and 6 bases, in that order; junction bases with no gene match: 8. The CDR3 has 16 amino acids. CDR3 protein: CASSRSTSGRANEQFF. CDR3 bases read: TGTGCCAGCAGCCGATCAACTAGCGGGAGGGCCAATGAG.

This clone was found many times. The CDR3 end is not reached by the read, which stops 3 residues before it; the germline J gene fills it in. The genes are TRBV20-1 and TRBJ2-3; possible D gene TRBD1, 5 bases. Trimming stripped 3 bases from V and 3 bases from J, with 19 bases between. The germline gives CDR1 DFQATT, CDR2 SNEGSKA (reference sequence). The CDR3 length is 16 residues. CDR3: CSASPRGREGTDTQYF. The CDR3 DNA, read in part, is TGCAGTGCTAGCCCCCGTGGCAGGGAAGGTACAGATACG.

This clone was observed many times. The observed sequence ends 3 residues before the CDR3 terminus, with the missing tail filled in from the germline J gene. The chain uses TRBV28 and TRBJ2-3; 9 bases fit TRBD1. The junction had 7 bases not matched to a gene; V was cut back by 5 bases and J by 7 bases. The germline V gene has CDR1 MDHEN and CDR2 SYDVKM. The CDR3 sequence is 14 residues long. The CDR3 region is CASSPRDRDYTQYF. The sequenced part of the CDR3 DNA is TGTGCCAGCAGTCCCAGGGACAGGGATTATACG.

This clone was observed many times. The CDR3 is cut off 3 residues early in the read; its end comes from the germline J gene. The chain carries TRBV7-9 and TRBJ1-2, with 9 bases identical to TRBD1. The CDR3 length is 15 residues. Germline V CDR1 and CDR2: SEHNR, FQNEAQ (reference sequence). The CDR3 spells CAITVGGQGGGGYTF. Incomplete CDR3 DNA: TGTGCCATAACTGTAGGGGGACAGGGCGGCGGGGGC.

There are many counts of this clone. The read ends 3 residues shy of where the CDR3 ends; the end is completed using the germline J gene. V is TRBV5-1 and J is TRBJ2-3; 8 positions agree with TRBD2. CDR3 length: 16 amino acids. From germline, CDR1 is SGHRS and CDR2 YFSETQ. V was pared by 2 bases and J by 2 bases, with 7 bases of the junction left unmatched. The CDR3 reads CASSFLWRGDTDTQYF. The sequenced part of the CDR3 DNA is TGCGCCAGCAGCTTCCTATGGCGGGGGGACACAGATACG. The variable domain in full, completed from reference TRBV5-1 and TRBJ2-3, reads KAGVTQTPRYLIKTRGQQVTLSCSPISGHRSVSWYQQTPGQGLQFLFEYFSETQRNKGNFPGRFSGRQFSNSRSEMNVSTLELGDSALYLCASSFLWRGDTDTQYFGPGTRLTVL.

Details on this clone: The observed sequence ends 3 residues before the CDR3 terminus, with the missing tail filled in from the germline J gene. The gene calls are TRBV11-2 and TRBJ1-6; D might be TRBD1 (5 bases). This CDR3 has 13 residues. The V gene lost 1 base and the J gene lost 10 bases, with 8 bases spanning the gap. Germline V CDR1 and CDR2: SGHAT, FQNNGV. The CDR3 DNA, read in part, is TGTGCCAGCAGCTTAGTTCGGGGGTCACCC. Protein: CASSLVRGSP. The whole CDR3 reads CASSLVRGSPLHF.

The sample holds many counts of this clone. The sequence runs out 3 residues before the end of the CDR3; the remainder is reconstructed from the germline J gene. The chain combines TRBV5-1 with TRBJ2-3; maybe TRBD1 (5 bases). The ends were cut back, 6 bases at V and 0 bases at J, with 11 bases in the middle. The CDR3 loop spans 14 amino acids. From germline, CDR1 is SGHRS and CDR2 YFSETQ. The CDR3 protein is CASKQVPSTDTQYF. CDR3 bases read: TGCGCCAGCAAACAGGTCCCTAGCACAGATACG.

The sample holds many counts of this clone. The DNA ends 3 residues before the CDR3 does, and the rest of the CDR3 is filled in from the germline J gene. The chain links TRBV19 to TRBJ1-4, with a weak D call TRBD1 (5 bases). CDR1 LNHDA and CDR2 SQIVND come from the germline V gene (reference sequence). This CDR3 is 15 amino acids long. Trimming cost V 1 base and J 7 bases, with 13 bases left between them. The DNA read from the CDR3 is TGTGCCAGTAGTATAGGGGGCAGCTCTGGTGAAAAA. It yields the protein CASSIGGSSGEK. The entire CDR3 is CASSIGGSSGEKLFF.

By proportion, this clone is medium-sized. The read gets to within 3 residues of the CDR3 end, and the germline J gene fills in the rest. This chain links TRBV20-1 with TRBJ2-4; the D gene is possibly TRBD2 (5 bases). The CDR3 length is 22 residues. The germline gives CDR1 DFQATT, CDR2 SNEGSKA (reference sequence). V shed 0 bases and J shed 0 bases, with 30 bases lying between them. Incomplete CDR3 DNA: TGCAGTGCTAGAGATAGGAGGAGGTTGAGCTTAGTAGCCGCTTTAGCCAAAAACATT. Protein: CSARDRRRLSLVAALAKNI. The entire CDR3 reads CSARDRRRLSLVAALAKNIQYF.

This clone has only a few counts. The read ends 3 residues before the CDR3 terminus; that terminus is restored from the germline J gene. The V gene is TRBV7-9, the J gene TRBJ1-1; D perhaps matches TRBD1 (5 bases). From germline, CDR1 is SEHNR and CDR2 FQNEAQ (reference sequence). The CDR3 has 14 amino acids. The sequenced part of the CDR3 DNA is TGTGCCAGCAGCTGGGGACTAGGCGGGGAGACA. Translation gives CASSWGLGGET. Given in full, the CDR3 is CASSWGLGGETAFF.

This clone was detected many times. The sequenced fragment ends 3 residues before the CDR3 boundary, so the rest is inferred from the germline J gene. V and J are TRBV20-1 and TRBJ2-2; a possible D gene is TRBD2 (6 bases). Germline CDR1 is DFQATT and CDR2 is SNEGSKA (reference sequence). This CDR3 contains 16 residues. Between the trimmed V and J ends, which lost 0 bases and 4 bases, there was a span of 15 bases. This CDR3 is CSARDLRLGLTGELFF. The DNA read from the CDR3 is TGCAGTGCTAGAGATCTCCGACTAGGTCTCACCGGGGAG.

At least ten counts were recorded for this clone. Read data end 3 residues before the CDR3 end; the end is taken from the germline J gene. This chain connects TRBV7-9 to TRBJ2-2; tentatively, D is TRBD1 or TRBD2 (5 bases each). The CDR3 runs to 14 residues. Trimming pared 3 bases from V and 7 bases from J, leaving 12 bases between. Germline CDR1 and CDR2: SEHNR and FQNEAQ (reference sequence). CDR3 DNA, as far as it was read: TGTGCCAGCAGCTTGCGAGGGGAGAACGGGGAG. Its translation: CASSLRGENGE. The CDR3, in full, reads CASSLRGENGELFF.

The sample holds many counts of this clone. The sequenced fragment ends 3 residues before the CDR3 boundary, so the rest is inferred from the germline J gene. V usage is TRBV27 and J usage is TRBJ2-3; possibly TRBD2 for D (5 bases). Germline V gene sequence: CDR1 MNHEY, CDR2 SMNVEV (reference sequence). This CDR3 spans 15 amino acids. The V gene lost 9 bases and the J gene lost 2 bases, with 18 bases spanning the gap. Incomplete CDR3 DNA: TGTGCCAGTAAAGGGTACGGAGGATTCACAGATACG. Translation gives CASKGYGGFTDT. The whole CDR3 protein is CASKGYGGFTDTQYF.

As to this clone: The read comes to an end 3 residues before the CDR3 does, leaving the germline J gene to fill in the end. The chain uses TRBV30 and TRBJ1-5; a weak D match, TRBD1 (5 bases). Between the trimmed V and J ends, which lost 4 bases and 4 bases, there was a span of 17 bases. The CDR3 extends over 15 amino acids. Germline CDR1 reads GTSNPN; CDR2 reads SVGIG (reference sequence). The CDR3 is CAWTLGGGPNQPQHF. The CDR3 DNA, read in part, is TGTGCCTGGACCCTGGGCGGGGGTCCGAATCAGCCC.

This clone was counted many times. The read gets to within 3 residues of the CDR3 end, and the germline J gene fills in the rest. Other DNA sequences of this sample code for an identical CDR3. The chain uses TRBV29-1 and TRBJ2-2, with 12 bases matching TRBD2. This CDR3 is 18 amino acids long. V shed 3 bases, J shed 7 bases, and the junction held 15 bases outside the gene matches. CDR1 is SQVTM and CDR2 is ANQGSEA in the germline V gene. The part of the CDR3 DNA that was read is TGCAGCGTTGAGGGGGGGGGACTAGCGGGCGTGCGCGTCGGGGAG. This sequence encodes CSVEGGGLAGVRVGE. The full CDR3 protein is CSVEGGGLAGVRVGELFF.

This clone came up many times. The CDR3 goes on 3 residues after the read ends, and that part is filled in from the germline J gene. This chain joins TRBV5-1 and TRBJ2-7, with D maybe TRBD1 (7 bases). The CDR3 totals 15 residues. In germline, CDR1 is SGHRS, CDR2 YFSETQ. The V gene lost 1 base and the J gene lost 0 bases, with 11 bases spanning the gap. The chain's CDR3 is CASSLIQGGSYEQYF. Incomplete CDR3 DNA: TGCGCCAGCAGCTTGATTCAGGGGGGCTCCTACGAG.

This clone has ten or more counts. From the germline J gene comes the end of the CDR3, since the read stops 3 residues before it. V and J are TRBV5-1 and TRBJ2-5; 7 bases align to TRBD1. After removal of 4 bases from V and 4 bases from J, the junction contained 7 bases not matched to a gene. CDR1 and CDR2 (germline): SGHRS, YFSETQ. CDR3 length equals 14 residues. Partial CDR3 DNA: TGCGCCAGCAGCGTGACAGGGACAGCAGAGACC. Translated: CASSVTGTAET. In full, the CDR3 is CASSVTGTAETQYF.

This clone was picked up many times. The read falls 3 residues short of the CDR3 end, and the missing part is taken from the germline J gene. This sequence joins TRBV18 and TRBJ2-5, with 11 bases lining up with TRBD1. Trimming took 2 bases from V and 5 from J; bases not matched to a gene: 4. Germline CDR1 and CDR2: KGHSH and LQKENI. CDR3 length: 15 residues. CDR3 DNA (partial): TGTGCCAGCTCACCAGGACAGGGGGCATGGGAGACC. Translated: CASSPGQGAWET. The full CDR3 protein reads CASSPGQGAWETQYF.

In this sample, this clone turned up many times. The read comes to an end 3 residues before the CDR3 does, leaving the germline J gene to fill in the end. V gene TRBV5-1 combines with J gene TRBJ2-7, with D unclear. Deletions cut 0 bases from V and 0 bases from J, with 10 bases between. Germline V lookup: CDR1 SGHRS, CDR2 YFSETQ. The CDR3 is 15 residues long. This chain's CDR3 is CASSLGQFNSYEQYF. The sequenced part of the CDR3 DNA is TGCGCCAGCAGCTTGGGGCAGTTTAACTCCTACGAG.

This clone has more than one count but fewer than ten. A much larger clone differs by one base, so this may be a read error. Coverage ceases 3 residues before the CDR3 finishes, and the germline J gene fills in the end. The genes are TRBV19 and TRBJ2-3; D might be TRBD1 (5 bases). The CDR3 runs to 14 residues. Germline values: CDR1 LNHDA, CDR2 SQIVND (reference sequence). The CDR3 spells CASSASRPPGTQYF. The sequenced CDR3 bases are TGTGCCAGTAGTGCCTCCAGACCCCCAGGGACG. Full variable domain (outside the CDR3, taken from reference TRBV19 and TRBJ2-3): DGGITQSPKYLFRKEGQNVTLSCEQNLNHDAMYWYRQDPGQGLRLIYYSQIVNDFQKGDIAEGYSVSREKKESFPLTVTSAQKNPTAFYLCASSASRPPGTQYFGPGTRLTVL.